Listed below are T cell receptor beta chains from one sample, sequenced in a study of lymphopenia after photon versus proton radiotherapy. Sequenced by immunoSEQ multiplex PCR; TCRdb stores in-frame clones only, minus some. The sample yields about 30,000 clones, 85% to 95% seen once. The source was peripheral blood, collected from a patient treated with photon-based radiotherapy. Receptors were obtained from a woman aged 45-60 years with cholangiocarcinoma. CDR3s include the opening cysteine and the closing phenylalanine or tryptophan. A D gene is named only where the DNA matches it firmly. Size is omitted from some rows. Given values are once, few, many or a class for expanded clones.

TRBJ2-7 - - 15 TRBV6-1 TGTGCCAGCAGTGAACCAATCCGGGGTACCTACGAGCAGTACTTC CASSEPIRGTYEQYF
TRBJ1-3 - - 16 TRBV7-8 TGTGCCAGCAGCCGGCAAGGGGGGAGGACAGGAAACACCATATATTTT CASSRQGGRTGNTIYF
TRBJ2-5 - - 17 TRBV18 TGTGCCAGCTCACCAATAGTGGCAGGCGGCCACCAAGAGACCCAGTACTTC CASSPIVAGGHQETQYF
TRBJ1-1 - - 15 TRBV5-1 TGCGCCAGCAGCTTGATCGGGGCCCAGAACACTGAAGCTTTCTTT CASSLIGAQNTEAFF
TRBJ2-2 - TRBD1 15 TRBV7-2 TGTGCCAGCAGCTTAGCGACAGGGTTGTACGGGGAGCTGTTTTTT CASSLATGLYGELFF
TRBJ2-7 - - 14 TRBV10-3 TGTGCCATCAGTGACCCAACAGGAGCCTACGAGCAGTACTTC CAISDPTGAYEQYF
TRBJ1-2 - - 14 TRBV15 TGTGCCACCAGCAGAGATCGCCAACAGGGAGGCTACACCTTC CATSRDRQQGGYTF
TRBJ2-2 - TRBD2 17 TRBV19 TGTGCCAGTAGAAGAGGACTAGCGGGGGCCTACACCGGGGAGCTGTTTTTT CASRRGLAGAYTGELFF
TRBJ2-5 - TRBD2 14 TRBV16 TGTGCCAGCAGCCTCAGGACTAGACGAGAGACCCAGTACTTC CASSLRTRRETQYF
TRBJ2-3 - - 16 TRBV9 TGTGCCAGCAGCGTAGCTGGCCAGGGTAGTGCAGATACGCAGTATTTT CASSVAGQGSADTQYF
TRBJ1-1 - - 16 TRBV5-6 TGTGCCAGCAGCTCCCAGAGAGTACAGGGCTTGCGAGAAGCTTTCTTT CASSSQRVQGLREAFF
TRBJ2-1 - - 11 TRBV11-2 TGTGCCAGCAGCTTAGGCGGTGAGCAGTTCTTC CASSLGGEQFF
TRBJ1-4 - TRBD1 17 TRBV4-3 TGCGCCAGCAGCCAGGGCGGACCGGGACAGCCTAATGAAAAACTGTTTTTT CASSQGGPGQPNEKLFF
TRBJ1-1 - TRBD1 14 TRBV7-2 TGTGCCAGCAGCTTTAGGACAGGGGACACTGAAGCTTTCTTT CASSFRTGDTEAFF
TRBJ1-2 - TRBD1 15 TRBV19 TGTGCCAGTAGTATAGTAGGACAGGGGTACTATGGCTACACCTTC CASSIVGQGYYGYTF
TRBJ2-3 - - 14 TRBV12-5 TGTGCTAGTGGGGGGACAACGGCACGAGATACGCAGTATTTT CASGGTTARDTQYF
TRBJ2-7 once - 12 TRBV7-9 TGTGCCAGCAGCCTCGGGGGCCACGAGCAGTACTTC CASSLGGHEQYF
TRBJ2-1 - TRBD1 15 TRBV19 TGTGCCAGTAGTATAGTACAGGGGGCCCCCAATGAGCAGTTCTTC CASSIVQGAPNEQFF
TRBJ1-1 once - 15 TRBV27 TGTGCCAGCAGTTTATTATCGGAGGTTCGGGGAGGCGCTTTCTTT CASSLLSEVRGGAFF
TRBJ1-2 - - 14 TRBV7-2 TGTGCCAGCAGCTTCCCCGGACAGAACTATGGCTACACCTTC CASSFPGQNYGYTF
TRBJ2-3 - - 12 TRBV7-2 TGTGCCAGCAGCAAGCTAACAGATACGCAGTATTTT CASSKLTDTQYF
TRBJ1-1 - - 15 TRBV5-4 TGTGCCAGCAGCACGAGACCGTACCAGAACACTGAAGCTTTCTTT CASSTRPYQNTEAFF
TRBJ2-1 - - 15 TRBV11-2 TGTGCCAGCAGCCCCTTTCAGGGTGTCTACAATGAGCAGTTCTTC CASSPFQGVYNEQFF